This T cell receptor beta chain derives from a study of blood T cell repertoires in COVID-19. Overall study context: Researchers got acute and convalescent COVID-19 samples from the United States, Italy and Spain. T cells, B-cell-depleted T cells, or PBMCs supplied cDNA or gDNA.

Repertoires were generated with immunoSEQ multiplex PCR, while TCRdb's copy carries only in-frame clones and drops some. In the table there are 95,000 to 150,000 clones, around 76% of which are singletons. The trim removed 4 bases at V and 9 bases at J, leaving 8 bases unmatched. The CDR3 is made up of 14 amino acids. Germline V gene sequence: CDR1 SGHTA, CDR2 FQGTGA. This receptor was identified in a man aged 55 to 70 with acute or convalescent COVID-19. Sequenced input: peripheral blood. V is TRBV7-3 and J is TRBJ2-1, with 8 bases fitting TRBD2. CDR3: CASSSGTSLREQFF. CDR3 sequence (DNA): TGTGCCAGCAGCTCCGGGACTAGTTTGCGTGAGCAGTTCTTC.